A selection of T cell receptor beta chains follows, all from one sample in a study of beta chain features in type 1 diabetes. The method was immunoSEQ multiplex PCR; TCRdb's version includes in-frame clones alone and lacks a portion of them. The table has 150,000 or so clones, roughly 9.1% seen once; the top ten hold 2% to 2.5%. The material sequenced was central memory CD4+ T cells from blood. The receptors come from a woman younger than 30 in good health. Both conserved end residues are part of each CDR3. A D gene is named only where the DNA matches it firmly. Rows may omit the clone size; those that give it use once, few, many or a size class.

clone_size | j_call | d_call | v_call | cdr3_nt | cdr3_aa
few | TRBJ1-3 | . | TRBV11-2 | TGTGCCAGCAGCTTAGACCGGAGATTATCTGGAAACACCATATATTTT | CASSLDRRLSGNTIYF
. | TRBJ2-7 | TRBD1 | TRBV18 | TGTGCCAGCTCCACCGGGACAGGGCGGTACGAGCAGTACTTC | CASSTGTGRYEQYF
. | TRBJ1-2 | . | TRBV29-1 | TGCAGCGTTGTAGTCAGCGGCACCGGGCCCTATGGCTACACCTTC | CSVVVSGTGPYGYTF
. | TRBJ2-7 | TRBD1 | TRBV18 | TGTGCCAGCTCCCTGGACAGGGACGAGCAGTACTTC | CASSLDRDEQYF
. | TRBJ1-5 | . | TRBV7-2 | TGTGCCAGCACCATAAACAGGGCGGCTCAGCCCCAGCATTTT | CASTINRAAQPQHF
. | TRBJ1-2 | . | TRBV20-1 | TGCAGTGCGACAAACTATGGCTACACCTTC | CSATNYGYTF
. | TRBJ1-6 | . | TRBV6-6 | TGTGCCAGCTTTGGTAGCTCCTATAATTCACCCCTCCACTTT | CASFGSSYNSPLHF
many | TRBJ2-3 | . | TRBV5-6 | TGTGCCAGCAGCTGGAGATCTCTTGACACAGATACGCAGTATTTT | CASSWRSLDTDTQYF
once | TRBJ1-1 | . | TRBV9 | TGTGCCAGCAGCGGCCCGGAAAGGAGCACTGAAGCTTTCTTT | CASSGPERSTEAFF
. | TRBJ2-7 | TRBD2 | TRBV18 | TGTGCCAGCGCGGGGGACGGCCTCTCCTACGAGCAGTACTTC | CASAGDGLSYEQYF
. | TRBJ1-1 | . | TRBV4-3 | TGCGCCAGCAGCCAAACGGTGAACACTGAAGCTTTCTTT | CASSQTVNTEAFF
few | TRBJ2-4 | . | TRBV19 | TGTGCCAGTAGTGTTACAGGGAGGGAGGTTCAGTACTTC | CASSVTGREVQYF
. | TRBJ1-6 | TRBD1 | TRBV11-1 | TGTGCCAGCACCTTGGACAGGAGGCGAACACAGGATTCACCCCTCCACTTT | CASTLDRRRTQDSPLHF
few | TRBJ2-2 | . | TRBV7-6 | TGTGCCAGCAGCCCGTCCTCTGCGGGTTTGGGCAAGGCCGGGGAGCTGTTTTTT | CASSPSSAGLGKAGELFF
few | TRBJ2-1 | . | TRBV19 | TGTGCCAGCAGACCTAAATCACGGAGCATGGCATTTGAGCAGTTCTTC | CASRPKSRSMAFEQFF
. | TRBJ2-7 | TRBD2 | TRBV10-3 | TGTGCCATCAGTGAGATGTCTAGCGGGAGTATGAACTCCTACGAGCAGTACTTC | CAISEMSSGSMNSYEQYF
. | TRBJ2-2 | . | TRBV19 | TGTGCCGGAGCCGGGACTCGGGCCGGGGAGCTGTTTTTT | CAGAGTRAGELFF
. | TRBJ2-5 | . | TRBV15 | TGTGCCACCAGCAGAGTCTCGGGTTTCCAAGAGACCCAGTACTTC | CATSRVSGFQETQYF
many | TRBJ1-1 | . | TRBV27 | TGTGCCAGCAGCAGCACGGGCACTGAAGCTTTCTTT | CASSSTGTEAFF
few | TRBJ2-5 | TRBD2 | TRBV11-2 | TGTGCCAGCAGCCGTAGCGGGGGTCAGACCCAGTACTTC | CASSRSGGQTQYF
. | TRBJ2-7 | . | TRBV2 | TGTTCGTCTGGGGGGAACTACGAGCAGTACTTC | CSSGGNYEQYF
few | TRBJ1-3 | . | TRBV7-9 | TGTGCCAGCAGCCCGCCACGGGGGAACTCTGGAAACACCATATATTTT | CASSPPRGNSGNTIYF
. | TRBJ2-7 | TRBD1 | TRBV6-1 | TGTGCCAGCAAACCGGGACAGGGATACGAGCAGTACTTC | CASKPGQGYEQYF
. | TRBJ1-3 | . | TRBV7-6 | TGTGCCAGCGGTCAATTCAGTCAGGCTGGAAACACCATATATTTT | CASGQFSQAGNTIYF
. | TRBJ2-1 | . | TRBV5-1 | TGCGCCAGCAGCTTGGGAGGGCCGGGATGGCAGTTCTTC | CASSLGGPGWQFF
. | TRBJ2-2 | TRBD1 | TRBV14 | TGTGCCAGCAGCCGATCCGGCTACGGGACAGTTCTCGGCGGGGAGCTGTTTTTT | CASSRSGYGTVLGGELFF
once | TRBJ2-1 | TRBD2 | TRBV7-3 | TGTGCCAGCAGCTCCAGGACCCCGGGACTAGCGGGGTATGAGCAGTTCTTC | CASSSRTPGLAGYEQFF
few | TRBJ2-7 | TRBD2 | TRBV7-2 | TGTGCCAGCAGCCGACCGAGCGGGGTAGGGGAGCAGTACTTC | CASSRPSGVGEQYF
. | TRBJ2-5 | TRBD2 | TRBV30 | TGTGCCTCTTCTAGCGGGGGGGAAGGGAAGACCCAGTACTTC | CASSSGGEGKTQYF
. | TRBJ1-2 | . | TRBV6-5 | TGTGCCAGCAGCCGACAGGACCCCTATGGCTACACCTTC | CASSRQDPYGYTF
few | TRBJ2-5 | TRBD1 | TRBV19 | TGTGCCAGTAGTATGATTTGGACAGGGGGCCAAGAGACCCAGTACTTC | CASSMIWTGGQETQYF
. | TRBJ2-3 | . | TRBV7-2 | TGTGCCAGCAGCCGGATAGCCGCAGATACGCAGTATTTT | CASSRIAADTQYF
many | TRBJ2-2 | TRBD1 | TRBV2 | TGTGCCATCGTGGACAGGGGGTCCGGGGAGCTGTTTTTT | CAIVDRGSGELFF
. | TRBJ1-2 | . | TRBV19 | TGTGCCAGTAGTATCCCAGAAAACTATGGCTACACCTTC | CASSIPENYGYTF
. | TRBJ1-5 | . | TRBV7-2 | TGTGCCAGCTCAAATAGGGGCGGTCAGCCCCAGCATTTT | CASSNRGGQPQHF
. | TRBJ1-5 | . | TRBV5-1 | TGCGCCAGCAGCTTAGGTTACGGGGACAATCAGCCCCAGCATTTT | CASSLGYGDNQPQHF
few | TRBJ2-2 | TRBD1 | TRBV7-2 | TGTGCCAGCAGCTTAGGGTGGACAGGGGGCCGGATACGCACCGGGGAGCTGTTTTTT | CASSLGWTGGRIRTGELFF
few | TRBJ2-5 | TRBD1 | TRBV6-5 | TGTGCCAGCAGTTCCTCAGGGACAGGGCAGGGGACCCAGTACTTC | CASSSSGTGQGTQYF
few | TRBJ2-5 | TRBD1 | TRBV5-1 | TGCGCCAGCAGCGACACAGGGGGTGAAGGAGAGACCCAGTACTTC | CASSDTGGEGETQYF
. | TRBJ1-2 | . | TRBV4-3 | TGCGCCAGCAGCCAAGATAACAGGGTAAACTATGGCTACACCTTC | CASSQDNRVNYGYTF
. | TRBJ1-2 | TRBD1 | TRBV7-8 | TGTGCCACGAAAGGGCAGGGGGCGGGTGGCTACACCTTC | CATKGQGAGGYTF
. | TRBJ2-1 | . | TRBV18 | TGTGCCAGCTCCCCAAATTCGGACAGTTACAATGAGCAGTTCTTC | CASSPNSDSYNEQFF
few | TRBJ1-2 | . | TRBV5-1 | TGCGCCAGCAGCACCGTAGGAGACTATGGCTACACCTTC | CASSTVGDYGYTF
. | TRBJ2-5 | TRBD1 | TRBV10-3 | TGTGCCATCAGTGAGGACAGGGATCGGGAGACCCAGTACTTC | CAISEDRDRETQYF
. | TRBJ1-5 | . | TRBV7-9 | TGTGCCAGCAGCCCCTCGGGAGATCAGCCCCAGCATTTT | CASSPSGDQPQHF
. | TRBJ1-2 | . | TRBV6-6 | TGTGCCAGCTCGGAACGACGGGAGGGTGGCTACACCTTC | CASSERREGGYTF
. | TRBJ2-5 | TRBD2 | TRBV19 | TGTGCCAGTAGGAGGCGGGGGGGCCCCTCGCATGAAGAGACCCAGTACTTC | CASRRRGGPSHEETQYF
. | TRBJ2-6 | . | TRBV4-3 | TGCGCCAGCAGCCACGTGAGCTCTGGGGCCAACGTCCTGACTTTC | CASSHVSSGANVLTF
. | TRBJ2-1 | TRBD1 | TRBV5-1 | TGCGCCAGCAGCTTGGTACCGGGACAGGGGTTCAATGAGCAGTTCTTC | CASSLVPGQGFNEQFF
. | TRBJ2-1 | . | TRBV19 | TGTGCCAGTAGTAGGGGGGTGGGCTCCTACAATGAGCAGTTCTTC | CASSRGVGSYNEQFF
few | TRBJ2-2 | TRBD1 | TRBV6-5 | TGTGCCAGTTTGCTGGGACAGGCCGGGGAGCTGTTTTTT | CASLLGQAGELFF
. | TRBJ1-2 | TRBD1 | TRBV11-2 | TGTGCCAGCAGCCCCCAAGCCGGGACAGGGACTAACTATGGCTACACCTTC | CASSPQAGTGTNYGYTF